The rows below give T cell receptor beta chains drawn from one sample of a study of OX40 agonist ivuxolimab in advanced cancers. The data were produced by immunoSEQ multiplex PCR, yet TCRdb's version contains in-frame clones alone and is incomplete. The data contain 99,000 or so clones, about 92% of them seen just once; the ten biggest clones take up about 0.27%. Material: CD4+ or CD8+ T cells sorted from blood, obtained in a trial of the OX40 agonist ivuxolimab. These receptors all come from an adult with an advanced solid tumor such as melanoma, head and neck, liver or kidney cancer. Each CDR3 is given without its conserved first and last residue. Clone sizes are given selectively: once, few, many, or a class where the clone is expanded.

v_call: TRBV13
j_call: TRBJ1-2
clone_size: NA
cdr3_aa: ASSLLAYGYT

v_call: TRBV6-5
j_call: TRBJ2-3
clone_size: NA
cdr3_aa: ASSYSIVRGGTQY

v_call: TRBV5-1
j_call: TRBJ2-3
clone_size: NA
cdr3_aa: ASTFRGTDTQY

v_call: TRBV5-6
j_call: TRBJ1-2
clone_size: NA
cdr3_aa: ASSLAGPGGYT

v_call: TRBV6-6
j_call: TRBJ1-1
clone_size: NA
cdr3_aa: ASTFLRGMKTEAF

v_call: TRBV19
j_call: TRBJ1-2
clone_size: NA
cdr3_aa: ASSPRQGGGYGYT

v_call: TRBV2
j_call: TRBJ1-2
clone_size: NA
cdr3_aa: ASSERNGYT

v_call: TRBV30
j_call: TRBJ2-4
clone_size: NA
cdr3_aa: AWNHLLGDIQY

v_call: TRBV5-1
j_call: TRBJ1-2
clone_size: NA
cdr3_aa: ASSSRTGQANYGYT

v_call: TRBV4-3
j_call: TRBJ2-7
clone_size: NA
cdr3_aa: ASSQVFGQGSYEQY

v_call: TRBV7-9
j_call: TRBJ1-5
clone_size: few
cdr3_aa: ASSYTAGQKTDQPQH

v_call: TRBV7-2
j_call: TRBJ2-1
clone_size: NA
cdr3_aa: ASSKGLAYNEQF

v_call: TRBV30
j_call: TRBJ2-5
clone_size: NA
cdr3_aa: AWSAGGALSETQY

v_call: TRBV19
j_call: TRBJ1-2
clone_size: NA
cdr3_aa: ASSRTENYGYT

v_call: TRBV9
j_call: TRBJ1-3
clone_size: NA
cdr3_aa: ASSPQGDRRTHTIY

v_call: TRBV4-3
j_call: TRBJ2-1
clone_size: NA
cdr3_aa: ASSQVPAGGYEQF

v_call: TRBV28
j_call: TRBJ1-5
clone_size: NA
cdr3_aa: ASSSPGIGVRQPQH